This entry lists 20 T cell receptor beta chains sequenced from one sample in a study of shared clonotypes between healthy human individuals. Clones were sequenced by immunoSEQ multiplex PCR, and TCRdb holds only the in-frame ones, with some missing. The sample contains about 580,000 clones, roughly 98% of which appear only once. Naive CD8 cells lacked CD45RO, underwent positive selection for CCR7 and left out terminally differentiated effector memory CD45RA+ cells. The material sequenced was naive CD8+ T cells sorted from blood. The receptors derive from a man in his thirties or forties in good health.

As DNA, the CDR3 is TGTGCCAGCAGCTCCCCAGTGGGCACTGAAGCTTTCTTT. Its translation is CASSSPVGTEAFF. V gene TRBV7-9 combines with J gene TRBJ1-1; D gene ambiguous. Germline V gene data show CDR1 as SEHNR and CDR2 as FQNEAQ (reference sequence). The CDR3 is 13 residues long. Trimming shortened V by 4 bases and J by 4 bases, and 10 bases separated the two germline ends. Full variable domain (remainder filled in from reference TRBV7-9 and TRBJ1-1): DTGVSQNPRHKITKRGQNVTFRCDPISEHNRLYWYRQTLGQGPEFLTYFQNEAQLEKSRLLSDRFSAERPKGSFSTLEIQRTEQGDSAMYLCASSSPVGTEAFFGQGTRLTVV.

The chain links TRBV13 to TRBJ2-5; 12 nucleotides match TRBD2. Germline CDR1 is PRHDT and CDR2 is FYEKMQ (reference sequence). With V trimmed by 0 bases and J by 5 bases, 4 bases remained unmatched. This CDR3 region has 16 residues. The CDR3 loop reads CASSLGLAGGEETQYF. DNA for the CDR3: TGTGCCAGCAGCTTAGGACTAGCGGGAGGTGAGGAGACCCAGTACTTC.

This clone was picked up one time. The rearrangement links TRBV4-1 to TRBJ2-2; TRBD2 aligns across 10 bases. With 3 bases clipped from V and 4 bases from J, the junction kept 8 bases outside the gene matches. There are 17 residues in the CDR3. Per germline, CDR1 MGHRA and CDR2 YSYEKL. Written as DNA, the CDR3 is TGCGCCAGCAGCCAGGCTACTAGCGGGATTAGCACCGGGGAGCTGTTTTTT. Encoded protein: CASSQATSGISTGELFF.

The chain links TRBV15 to TRBJ1-1; D remains unclear. The ends were cut back, 5 bases at V and 7 bases at J, with 11 bases in the middle. The CDR3 covers 12 residues. The germline V gene has CDR1 LNHNV and CDR2 YYDKDF (reference sequence). Here the CDR3 DNA reads TGTGCCACCAGCCCTCACCGGAGTGAAGCTTTCTTT. Its translation is CATSPHRSEAFF.

The chain uses TRBV27 and TRBJ2-1; 11 bases align to TRBD1. CDR1 is MNHEY, CDR2 SMNVEV, per germline (reference sequence). V was clipped by 5 bases and J by 6 bases; unmatched bases: 9. This CDR3 contains 16 residues. The CDR3 sequence: CASSLGTGGLGNEQFF. The CDR3 nucleotides are TGTGCCAGCAGTCTAGGGACAGGGGGTTTGGGCAATGAGCAGTTCTTC.

This chain links TRBV14 with TRBJ1-3; 7 nucleotides line up with TRBD1. The germline gives CDR1 SGHDN, CDR2 FVKESK. Trimming removed 6 bases from V and 8 bases from J; junction bases left unmatched: 16. CDR3 size: 16 residues. The CDR3, as DNA: TGTGCCAGCAGTCCCGACAGGGAGGTTCTACGGGACACCATATATTTT. Its protein is CASSPDREVLRDTIYF.

The chain recombines TRBV7-6 with TRBJ2-7; D uncertain. V shed 6 bases and J shed 2 bases, with 8 bases lying between them. CDR1 and CDR2 from the germline V gene are SGHVS and FNYEAQ. CDR3 length: 12 residues. CDR3 sequence: CASSRNPYEQYF. In DNA, the CDR3 is TGTGCCAGCAGTCGAAATCCCTACGAGCAGTACTTC.

In this sample, this clone turned up a few times. Distinct nucleotide sequences in the sample also encode this CDR3. This chain joins TRBV10-3 and TRBJ2-7; D ambiguous. Trimming cost V 3 bases and J 4 bases, with 4 bases left between them. Germline V gene lookup returns CDR1 ENHRY and CDR2 SYGVKD. CDR3 length: 11 residues. CDR3 loop: CAISDGYEQYF. In DNA, the CDR3 is TGTGCCATCAGTGATGGATACGAGCAGTACTTC.

The V and J genes are TRBV4-1 and TRBJ2-7; 9 bases fit TRBD2. This CDR3 region has 16 residues. Germline-derived CDR1 and CDR2 are MGHRA and YSYEKL. The V segment lost 0 bases and the J segment 3 bases; nucleotides outside the gene matches: 6. This chain's CDR3 is CASSQDQASGIYEQYF. The DNA for the CDR3 is TGCGCCAGCAGCCAAGATCAAGCTAGCGGGATCTACGAGCAGTACTTC.

CDR3 in DNA: TGTGCCAGCAGTTATACTAGCGGCTACGAGCAGTACTTC. Its translation: CASSYTSGYEQYF. The V call is TRBV27, the J call TRBJ2-7, with 8 bases aligning to TRBD2. From germline, CDR1 is MNHEY and CDR2 SMNVEV (reference sequence). Trimming at V came to 4 bases and at J to 3 bases, leaving 2 bases not matched to a gene. The CDR3 is made up of 13 amino acids.

The chain links TRBV6-5 to TRBJ2-5; D might be TRBD1 (7 bases). V was trimmed by 6 bases and J by 2 bases, leaving 16 bases between them. The germline V gene encodes CDR1 MNHEY and CDR2 SVGAGI. The CDR3 is made up of 15 amino acids. CDR3 amino acids: CASSRRDSTQETQYF. CDR3 in DNA: TGTGCCAGCAGCCGGAGGGACAGTACACAAGAGACCCAGTACTTC.

CDR3 region: CASSELYNEQFF. As DNA, the CDR3 is TGTGCCAGCAGCGAACTGTACAATGAGCAGTTCTTC. The chain recombines TRBV13 with TRBJ2-1; D remains unclear. The germline gives CDR1 PRHDT, CDR2 FYEKMQ (reference sequence). V was trimmed by 5 bases and J by 4 bases, leaving 6 bases between them. The CDR3 loop spans 12 amino acids.

The rearrangement links TRBV28 to TRBJ2-2; no clear D. This CDR3 is 13 amino acids long. Per the germline V gene, CDR1 is MDHEN and CDR2 is SYDVKM. V dropped 7 bases and J dropped 6 bases, with 12 bases sitting between them. DNA for the CDR3: TGTGCCAGCAACGACAACTTCGCCGGGGAGCTGTTTTTT. Translated, it gives CASNDNFAGELFF.

This sequence joins TRBV9 and TRBJ1-1; D is ambiguous. Per germline, CDR1 SGDLS and CDR2 YYNGEE. CDR3 length equals 13 residues. With 5 bases removed from V and 6 bases from J, the gap between germline ends came to 14 bases. The CDR3 DNA reads TGTGCCAGCAGTCCAGGTGGTCAGTCTGAAGCTTTCTTT. This sequence encodes CASSPGGQSEAFF.

About this clone itself: One end of the junction fails to match germline, which may point to a read error. The chain couples TRBV7-8 to TRBJ2-5; 7 nucleotides line up with TRBD2. Germline V gene data show CDR1 as SGHVS and CDR2 as FQNEAQ. The CDR3 sequence is 14 residues long. Here the CDR3 reads CASSLAEGRETQYF. The CDR3 nucleotides read TGTGCCAGCAGCCTAGCGGAGGGCCGAGAGACCCAGTACTTC.

This rearrangement joins TRBV6-5 to TRBJ1-2; D remains ambiguous. The CDR3 loop spans 14 amino acids. CDR1 is MNHEY and CDR2 is SVGAGI in the germline V gene. Trimming took 2 bases from V and 4 from J, leaving 11 bases between them. CDR3 nucleotides: TGTGCCAGCAGTTACAATCCGGGCAGCTATGGCTACACCTTC. Its protein product is CASSYNPGSYGYTF.

The rearrangement joins TRBV6-6 to TRBJ2-3; 7 nucleotides match TRBD2. Trimming took 6 bases from V and 4 from J; bases not matched to a gene: 10. This CDR3 is 15 amino acids long. Germline loops: CDR1 MNHNY, CDR2 SVGAGI (reference sequence). CDR3 loop: CASSPLGLVSDTQYF. CDR3 in DNA: TGTGCCAGCAGCCCCCTAGGACTAGTATCAGATACGCAGTATTTT.

With respect to this clone: The sample holds other DNA sequences that translate to the same CDR3. The gene calls are TRBV27 and TRBJ2-2; D unresolved. The germline V gene encodes CDR1 MNHEY and CDR2 SMNVEV (reference sequence). V was cut by 5 bases and J by 2 bases, with 3 bases left in between. The CDR3 covers 12 residues. CDR3 loop: CASSLNTGELFF. CDR3 DNA sequence: TGTGCCAGCAGTCTCAACACCGGGGAGCTGTTTTTT.

This chain uses TRBV19 with TRBJ2-1, with 10 bases that match TRBD2. CDR3 length: 15 residues. Germline CDR1 and CDR2: LNHDA and SQIVND (reference sequence). J was trimmed by 0 bases and V by 5 bases; bases with no gene match: 1. This CDR3 reads CASSASGSSYNEQFF. DNA of the CDR3: TGTGCCAGTAGTGCTAGCGGGAGCTCCTACAATGAGCAGTTCTTC.

Details on this clone: Other nucleotide sequences in the sample specify the same CDR3. The V gene is TRBV28, the J gene TRBJ2-7, with D maybe TRBD1 (5 bases). The CDR3 length is 13 residues. Germline CDR1 MDHEN, CDR2 SYDVKM. V was shortened by 3 bases and J by 3 bases, with 9 bases between the two germline ends. The CDR3 coding sequence is TGTGCCAGCAGTTTTCGGCAGGGCTACGAGCAGTACTTC. Amino acid sequence: CASSFRQGYEQYF.